These 31 T cell receptor beta chains came from one sample sequenced in a study of blood T cell repertoires in COVID-19. Assay used: immunoSEQ multiplex PCR; TCRdb lists only in-frame clones, some missing. The sample holds some 120,000 clones, around nine tenths seen once. Sequencing input: peripheral blood. Every receptor here comes from a human donor in a cohort sampled during active COVID-19.

This CDR3 is CASSNTLGGYGYTF. As DNA, the CDR3 is TGTGCCAGCAGTAACACTCTGGGGGGTTATGGCTACACCTTC. V gene TRBV6-5 combines with J gene TRBJ1-2, with a tentative D call TRBD1 (5 bases). V shed 5 bases and J shed 5 bases, with 15 bases lying between them. The CDR3 is 14 amino acids. CDR1 and CDR2 from the germline V gene are MNHEY and SVGAGI.

The chain joins TRBV11-2 to TRBJ2-7; TRBD2 matches 7 bases. Looked up from germline, CDR1 is SGHAT and CDR2 is FQNNGV. This CDR3 spans 13 amino acids. With V trimmed by 5 bases and J by 4 bases, 5 bases remained unmatched. CDR3 in amino acids: CASSILAKYEQYF. The CDR3 nucleotides read TGTGCCAGCAGCATACTAGCGAAATACGAGCAGTACTTC. Full variable domain (outside the CDR3, taken from reference TRBV11-2 and TRBJ2-7): EAGVAQSPRYKIIEKRQSVAFWCNPISGHATLYWYQQILGQGPKLLIQFQNNGVVDDSQLPKDRFSAERLKGVDSTLKIQPAKLEDSAVYLCASSILAKYEQYFGPGTRLTVT.

CDR3 loop: CASSVRDSIAKNIQYF. The CDR3 DNA is TGTGCCAGCAGTGTCCGGGACAGTATAGCCAAAAACATTCAGTACTTC. The V gene is TRBV28, the J gene TRBJ2-4; 7 positions match TRBD1. The CDR3 covers 16 residues. The germline V gene has CDR1 MDHEN and CDR2 SYDVKM. V trimming: 5 bases; J trimming: 0 bases; junction bases outside the gene matches: 7.

The rearrangement joins TRBV11-2 to TRBJ1-5, with 8 bases matching TRBD1. The germline V gene has CDR1 SGHAT and CDR2 FQNNGV. The length of the CDR3 is 15 residues. The V segment lost 5 bases and the J segment 3 bases; nucleotides outside the gene matches: 6. The CDR3 DNA sequence: TGTGCCAGCAGCACGGGGACAGGTTTCAATCAGCCCCAGCATTTT. It specifies CASSTGTGFNQPQHF.

This chain connects TRBV5-5 to TRBJ1-5; 8 nucleotides agree with TRBD1. The CDR3 length is 16 residues. J was trimmed by 0 bases and V by 0 bases; bases with no gene match: 2. Germline lookup yields CDR1 SGHKS and CDR2 YYEKEE (reference sequence). The DNA of the CDR3 is TGTGCCAGCAGCTTGGTTGGACAGGGTAGCAATCAGCCCCAGCATTTT. It specifies CASSLVGQGSNQPQHF. The whole variable domain, remainder taken from reference TRBV5-5 and TRBJ1-5, is DAGVTQSPTHLIKTRGQQVTLRCSPISGHKSVSWYQQVLGQGPQFIFQYYEKEERGRGNFPDRFSARQFPNYSSELNVNALLLGDSALYLCASSLVGQGSNQPQHFGDGTRLSIL.

The chain carries TRBV21-1 and TRBJ2-2; the D segment call TRBD2 is taken from the table without a DNA check. TRBV21-1 is marked as a pseudogene. The CDR3 length is 14 residues. The CDR3 DNA reads as TGTGCCAGCAGCAAATTTAGGAACACCGGGGAGCTGTTTTTT. Protein sequence: CASSKFRNTGELFF.

The rearrangement uses TRBV19 and TRBJ2-7; D may be TRBD2 (6 bases). The CDR3 covers 14 residues. Germline V gene lookup returns CDR1 LNHDA and CDR2 SQIVND (reference sequence). Trimming stripped 5 bases from V and 0 bases from J, with 11 bases between. In DNA, the CDR3 is TGTGCCAGTAGTGGCGGTAGCGGCTCCTACGAGCAGTACTTC. Amino acid sequence: CASSGGSGSYEQYF.

This rearrangement joins TRBV4-1 to TRBJ1-2; 10 nucleotides line up with TRBD1. After removal of 4 bases from V and 0 bases from J, the junction contained 5 bases not matched to a gene. The length of the CDR3 is 16 residues. Germline CDR1 MGHRA, CDR2 YSYEKL. The CDR3 is CASSRDGTGANYGYTF. The CDR3 region has the DNA TGCGCCAGCAGCCGTGACGGGACAGGGGCTAACTATGGCTACACCTTC.

This clone has just one count. This chain links TRBV6-2 or TRBV6-3 with TRBJ1-2, with D unresolved. The germline V gene encodes CDR1 MNHEY and CDR2 SVGEGT. The CDR3 contains 13 residues. V dropped 1 base and J dropped 2 bases, with 5 bases sitting between them. The CDR3 DNA sequence: TGTGCCAGCAGTTACTTGAGGAACTATGGCTACACCTTC. Its protein is CASSYLRNYGYTF.

This chain joins TRBV19 and TRBJ1-1; tentative D call: TRBD1 (6 bases). Per the germline V gene, CDR1 is LNHDA and CDR2 is SQIVND (reference sequence). V lost 3 bases and J lost 6, with 11 bases in between. The CDR3 has 13 residues. CDR3 nucleotide sequence: TGTGCCAGTAGTATGCGAGGGGGATCTGAAGCTTTCTTT. This codes for CASSMRGGSEAFF. Using reference TRBV19 and TRBJ1-1 for the parts outside the CDR3, the full variable domain is DGGITQSPKYLFRKEGQNVTLSCEQNLNHDAMYWYRQDPGQGLRLIYYSQIVNDFQKGDIAEGYSVSREKKESFPLTVTSAQKNPTAFYLCASSMRGGSEAFFGQGTRLTVV.

Written as DNA, the CDR3 is TGTGCCAGCAGCCATGACAACCCCCGGAGGAACTACAATGAGCAGTTCTTC. This translates into CASSHDNPRRNYNEQFF. The chain links TRBV4-2 to TRBJ2-1, with D possibly being TRBD2 (5 bases). Germline lookup yields CDR1 LGHNA and CDR2 YNFKEQ. Between the trimmed V and J ends, which lost 3 bases and 3 bases, there was a span of 18 bases. There are 17 residues in the CDR3.

The CDR3 spells CASSLGQGWETQYF. The CDR3 region has the DNA TGCGCCAGCAGCTTGGGGCAGGGCTGGGAGACCCAGTACTTC. The chain joins TRBV5-1 to TRBJ2-5, with D perhaps matching TRBD1 (5 bases). V lost 0 bases to trimming and J lost 5 bases, with 11 bases between them. Germline V gives CDR1 SGHRS, CDR2 YFSETQ. CDR3 length: 14 amino acids.

Note on this clone: The junction and the germline gene differ at one end; a read error may be behind it. This chain links TRBV2 with TRBJ1-5; tentatively, D is TRBD1 (5 bases). The CDR3 covers 15 residues. Germline CDR1 reads SNHLY; CDR2 reads FYNNEI. CDR3 in DNA: TGTGCCAGCAGCGAAGGGCGGCAGGGATATCAGCCCCAGCATTTT. It specifies CASSEGRQGYQPQHF.

The genes are TRBV9 and TRBJ1-2; TRBD1 agrees at 7 bases. The CDR3 spans 18 residues. V shed 3 bases and J 5 bases; nucleotides not matched to a gene: 19. The germline V gene encodes CDR1 SGDLS and CDR2 YYNGEE. The CDR3 nucleotides are TGTGCCAGCAGCGCAATACGGGACAGAGGCTTTGGGGGGTATGGCTACACCTTC. Amino acid sequence: CASSAIRDRGFGGYGYTF.

The table lists this clone with a count of one. The chain combines TRBV7-8 with TRBJ2-7, with 8 bases lining up with TRBD1. The CDR3 sequence is 14 residues long. Germline CDR1 SGHVS, CDR2 FQNEAQ. The J segment lost 5 bases and the V segment lost 5 bases, leaving 8 bases of the junction unmatched. For the CDR3, the DNA is TGTGCCAGCAGCCCGCTGACAGGGGACCACGAGCAGTACTTC. This encodes CASSPLTGDHEQYF.

The J gene is TRBJ2-5, the V gene TRBV28; D not resolved. Germline V gives CDR1 MDHEN, CDR2 SYDVKM. The CDR3 contains 14 residues. V was trimmed by 1 base and J by 5 bases, leaving 11 bases between them. As DNA, the CDR3 is TGTGCCAGCAGTTTATATGAGAAGTCGGAGACCCAGTACTTC. Protein product: CASSLYEKSETQYF.

The chain couples TRBV29-1 to TRBJ2-5; tentative D call: TRBD2 (6 bases). This CDR3 contains 13 residues. Trimming pared 5 bases from V and 4 bases from J, leaving 14 bases between. The germline V gene has CDR1 SQVTM and CDR2 ANQGSEA. The CDR3 DNA follows: TGCAGCGTTCACCTTCCGGGAGTAGAGACCCAGTACTTC. Translated: CSVHLPGVETQYF.

This sequence joins TRBV6-5 and TRBJ2-3; D perhaps matches TRBD2 (7 bases). Per the germline V gene, CDR1 is MNHEY and CDR2 is SVGAGI. The V end lost 1 base, the J end lost 5 bases, and 13 bases lay between the germline ends. This CDR3 is 15 amino acids long. The CDR3 spells CASSYWRGGKDTQYF. DNA of the CDR3: TGTGCCAGCAGTTACTGGAGGGGGGGGAAAGATACGCAGTATTTT.

This chain connects TRBV24-1 to TRBJ2-2, with 11 bases aligning to TRBD2. Germline V CDR1 and CDR2: KGHDR, SFDVKD. The CDR3 is 19 residues long. V gave up 5 bases and J gave up 5 bases; unmatched junction bases: 15. The CDR3 DNA sequence: TGTGCCACCAGTGCAGACCCGGGACTAGCGGCCCGTCGGACCGGGGAGCTGTTTTTT. It codes for CATSADPGLAARRTGELFF.

V gene TRBV5-1 combines with J gene TRBJ1-1, with 7 positions matching TRBD1. Germline CDR1 reads SGHRS; CDR2 reads YFSETQ. The CDR3 length is 15 residues. Germline trimming cut 1 base from V and 4 bases from J; bases unmatched to any gene: 7. This CDR3 is CASSLSETGVTEAFF. CDR3 nucleotides: TGCGCCAGCAGCTTGTCGGAAACAGGGGTCACTGAAGCTTTCTTT.

The chain uses TRBV7-9 and TRBJ2-7, with 7 bases lining up with TRBD2. The germline gives CDR1 SEHNR, CDR2 FQNEAQ (reference sequence). After removal of 4 bases from V and 7 bases from J, the junction contained 4 bases not matched to a gene. The CDR3 covers 12 residues. CDR3 DNA: TGTGCCAGCAGCTCATACGGGGGGGAGCAGTACTTC. It yields the protein CASSSYGGEQYF.

This chain joins TRBV7-9 and TRBJ2-1, with TRBD1 matching 8 bases. The V gene's germline CDR1 is SEHNR and CDR2 FQNEAQ (reference sequence). V gave up 4 bases and J gave up 5 bases; unmatched junction bases: 4. The CDR3 has 14 residues. The CDR3 nucleotides are TGTGCCAGCAGCTCGACGGGACAGGACAATGAGCAGTTCTTC. Protein sequence: CASSSTGQDNEQFF.

This clone was seen a single time. This chain's CDR3 is CASSFGQGAFHEQYF. The CDR3 DNA is TGTGCCAGCAGTTTTGGCCAAGGAGCATTCCACGAGCAGTACTTC. The chain combines TRBV28 with TRBJ2-7; D unresolved. The CDR3 totals 15 residues. Trimming removed 3 bases from V and 5 bases from J, with 17 bases in between. CDR1 and CDR2 (germline): MDHEN, SYDVKM.

A single count supports this clone. V is TRBV5-1 and J is TRBJ2-3; D is perhaps TRBD2 (5 bases). V was pared by 5 bases and J by 4 bases, with 17 bases between. This CDR3 spans 15 amino acids. Germline V lookup: CDR1 SGHRS, CDR2 YFSETQ. The CDR3 spells CASRRLRAVSDTQYF. The CDR3, as DNA: TGCGCCAGCAGGCGATTGAGGGCAGTCTCAGATACGCAGTATTTT.

The CDR3 loop reads CASSEVTSGPYNEQFF. CDR3 bases: TGCGCCAGCAGTGAGGTTACAAGCGGACCTTACAATGAGCAGTTCTTC. This chain uses TRBV10-2 with TRBJ2-1, with D perhaps TRBD2 (5 bases). The CDR3 is made up of 16 amino acids. Trimming left V 2 bases short and J 4 bases short, with 15 bases between. The germline V gene has CDR1 WSHSY and CDR2 SAAADI.

This chain connects TRBV29-1 to TRBJ1-3; D unresolved. Germline lookup yields CDR1 SQVTM and CDR2 ANQGSEA. The ends were cut back, 2 bases at V and 0 bases at J, with 8 bases in the middle. The CDR3 covers 14 residues. CDR3 nucleotides: TGCAGCGTTGAACGTTTTCTCTCTGGAAACACCATATATTTT. Its translation: CSVERFLSGNTIYF.

Points on this clone: The sample has other DNA sequences that encode this CDR3 too. The chain combines TRBV10-3 with TRBJ1-2, with D maybe TRBD1 (6 bases). The CDR3 totals 14 residues. Germline lookup yields CDR1 ENHRY and CDR2 SYGVKD. V was trimmed by 6 bases and J by 8 bases, leaving 19 bases between them. The CDR3 nucleotides read TGTGCCATCAGGGGGTATCAAGGGGGGGGAGGCTACACCTTC. Its protein is CAIRGYQGGGGYTF.

The chain has TRBV2 and TRBJ1-3, with D unclear. This CDR3 has 15 amino acids. Germline V gene sequence: CDR1 SNHLY, CDR2 FYNNEI. Deletions cut 3 bases from V and 4 bases from J, with 13 bases between. The CDR3 DNA reads as TGTGCCAGCAGTGAGGATGGCAGGTCAGGAAACACCATATATTTT. Translation: CASSEDGRSGNTIYF.

To note about this clone: Additional DNA sequences in this sample encode the identical CDR3. The J gene is TRBJ1-2, the V gene TRBV29-1, with D tentatively TRBD1 (5 bases). The CDR3 has 11 amino acids. V was pared by 3 bases and J by 4 bases, with 6 bases between. Germline V gene lookup returns CDR1 SQVTM and CDR2 ANQGSEA. CDR3 nucleotides: TGCAGCGTTGACAGGGCCTATGGCTACACCTTC. This encodes CSVDRAYGYTF.

This clone appeared a single time. This rearrangement joins TRBV20-1 to TRBJ2-2; perhaps TRBD2 as D (5 bases). This CDR3 is built from 12 residues. V dropped 3 bases and J dropped 4 bases, with 6 bases sitting between them. The germline V gene encodes CDR1 DFQATT and CDR2 SNEGSKA (reference sequence). The CDR3 DNA reads as TGCAGTGCTAGTAGCGTCACCGGGGAGCTGTTTTTT. It encodes CSASSVTGELFF.

The chain combines TRBV30 with TRBJ2-7, with D hard to call. This CDR3 region has 11 residues. Germline assignment: CDR1 GTSNPN and CDR2 SVGIG (reference sequence). Trimming pared 2 bases from V and 2 bases from J, leaving 4 bases between. The CDR3 coding sequence is TGTGCCTGGAGTCTTGCCTACGAGCAGTACTTC. Amino acid sequence: CAWSLAYEQYF.